This passage covers 15 T cell receptor beta chains from one sample sequenced in a study of human T cells and chemical hapten exposure. Time point noted: patch test 3, about 24 weeks after DPC sensitization. Stated treatment: therapeutic diphenylcyclopropenone sensitization with weekly scalp DPC. In TCRdb, the RACE reads were re-called with MiXCR into one record per CDR3 protein. This sample yields roughly 100,000 distinct CDR3 sequences, of which under 35% are seen a single time; less than 3% belongs to the top ten. Sequencing used whole blood, obtained in connection with sensitization to the hapten diphenylcyclopropenone (DPC). These receptors came from a man aged 40-49 years with alopecia areata. Some clones in this sample may be carry-over from other donors' samples.

V gene TRBV6-6 combines with J gene TRBJ2-7, with D unresolved. CDR1 is MNHNY and CDR2 is SVGAGI in the germline V gene (reference sequence). The CDR3 length is 12 residues. The ends were cut back, 2 bases at V and 4 bases at J, with 6 bases in the middle. The CDR3 coding sequence is TGTGCCAGCAGTTACATTTCTTACGAGCAGTACTTC. Its protein is CASSYISYEQYF.

The genes are TRBV7-2 and TRBJ2-5; 8 nucleotides agree with TRBD2. CDR3 size: 16 residues. V dropped 3 bases and J dropped 1; count of bases not matched to a gene: 7. Germline-derived CDR1 and CDR2 are SGHTA and FQGNSA. The CDR3 protein is CASSFQGGRPQETQYF. In DNA, the CDR3 is TGTGCCAGCAGCTTTCAGGGCGGGAGGCCCCAAGAGACCCAGTACTTC.

This clonotype was seen a few times. The chain is built from TRBV6-1 and TRBJ2-7; 7 nucleotides align to TRBD1. This CDR3 region has 14 residues. V shed 2 bases and J 1 base; nucleotides not matched to a gene: 2. The V gene's germline CDR1 is MNHNS and CDR2 SASEGT. CDR3 in DNA: TGTGCCAGCAGTGAACGGGACAGTTCCTACGAGCAGTACGTC. Its protein is CASSERDSSYEQYV.

The V call is TRBV21-1, the J call TRBJ2-1; the table calls TRBD1, which could not be checked here. TRBV21-1 corresponds to a pseudogene. The CDR3 extends over 18 amino acids. For the CDR3, the DNA is TGTGCCAGCAGCAAGAGAGTGGGGGCTGAGGACGGATACAATGAGCAGTTCTTC. It is translated as CASSKRVGAEDGYNEQFF.

The chain links TRBV5-6 to TRBJ2-7; 14 bases line up with TRBD2. The CDR3 is 16 amino acids. CDR1 is SGHDT, CDR2 YYEEEE, per germline. V was pared by 2 bases and J by 6 bases, with 7 bases of the junction left unmatched. The CDR3 sequence is CASSFMTSGRASEQYV. In nucleotides, the CDR3 is TGTGCCAGCAGCTTCATGACTAGCGGGAGGGCCTCCGAGCAGTACGTC.

This clonotype was recorded only once. The J gene is TRBJ1-3, the V gene TRBV4-3, with D tentatively TRBD1 (6 bases). V lost 2 bases and J 8 bases, leaving 10 bases between the germline ends. CDR1 is LGHNA, CDR2 YSLEER, per germline. The CDR3 contains 13 residues. CDR3 bases: TGCGCCAGCAGCCAAAACGCAGGGGACACCATATATTTT. Translation gives CASSQNAGDTIYF.

This sequence joins TRBV7-2 and TRBJ2-5; weak D call: TRBD2 (7 bases). Trimming took 1 base from V and 0 from J, leaving 15 bases between them. This CDR3 region has 17 residues. Germline V CDR1 and CDR2: SGHTA, FQGNSA. The chain's CDR3 is CASSLVRGGGYQETQYF. The CDR3 DNA reads TGTGCCAGCAGCTTAGTACGGGGAGGGGGTTACCAAGAGACCCAGTACTTC.

This sequence joins TRBV27 and TRBJ2-3; D is possibly TRBD1 or TRBD2 (5 bases each). The CDR3 runs 16 residues. The germline V gene has CDR1 MNHEY and CDR2 SMNVEV (reference sequence). The V and J ends lost 2 bases and 0 bases respectively, with 12 bases between them. In DNA, the CDR3 is TGTGCCAGCAGTTTAATCGGGGCAGTTAGCACAGATACGCAGTATTTT. Translating it yields CASSLIGAVSTDTQYF.

The chain recombines TRBV7-2 with TRBJ1-5, with 7 nucleotides matching TRBD1. The CDR3 length is 16 residues. Per the germline V gene, CDR1 is SGHTA and CDR2 is FQGNSA. V shed 4 bases and J 6 bases; nucleotides not matched to a gene: 12. CDR3 nucleotide sequence: TGTGCCAGCAGCTCCCGCCAGGGGGGTATGACTCAGCCCCAGCATTTT. Residues: CASSSRQGGMTQPQHF.

CDR3 DNA: TGCAGCGTTTCTTATCAAGGGGGGAACTATGGCTACACCTTC. Protein product: CSVSYQGGNYGYTF. This chain links TRBV29-1 with TRBJ1-2; D possibly corresponds to TRBD1 (6 bases). Per the germline V gene, CDR1 is SQVTM and CDR2 is ANQGSEA. V was trimmed by 5 bases and J by 2 bases, leaving 15 bases between them. The CDR3 has 14 amino acids.

There are a few counts of this clonotype. The chain joins TRBV7-9 to TRBJ1-2; 11 bases are shared with TRBD1. J gave up 7 bases and V 1 base, and 8 bases lay outside the gene matches. Germline CDR1 SEHNR, CDR2 FQNEAQ (reference sequence). This CDR3 comprises 16 residues. The CDR3 DNA is TGTGCCAGCAGCTTAGGGGGGACAGGGGGTTTGGCTGGCTACACCTTC. Protein product: CASSLGGTGGLAGYTF.

The gene calls are TRBV20-1 and TRBJ1-3; D gene ambiguous. Germline CDR1 reads DFQATT; CDR2 reads SNEGSKA (reference sequence). Trimming removed 1 base from V and 0 bases from J, with 7 bases in between. The CDR3 has 14 amino acids. The CDR3 sequence: CSARASSSGNTIYF. In DNA, the CDR3 is TGCAGTGCTAGAGCTTCCAGCTCTGGAAACACCATATATTTT.

CDR3 protein: CASGLVQVRTWGTGYTF. The CDR3 bases are TGTGCTAGTGGTTTGGTACAGGTCAGGACGTGGGGAACCGGCTACACCTTC. The chain uses TRBV12-5 and TRBJ1-2; perhaps TRBD1 as D (5 bases). Trimming took off 0 bases at V and 8 bases at J, with 22 bases between the two ends. Germline V gene lookup returns CDR1 LGHNT and CDR2 FRNRAP. The CDR3 runs 17 residues.

This clonotype has a single count. The V gene is TRBV6-2 or TRBV6-3, the J gene TRBJ2-1; 9 nucleotides agree with TRBD2. The CDR3 has 15 amino acids. After removal of 6 bases from V and 4 bases from J, the junction contained 7 bases not matched to a gene. Germline-derived CDR1 and CDR2 are MNHEY and SVGEGT. The CDR3 reads CASRYVTSGYNEQFF. DNA of the CDR3: TGTGCCAGCAGATACGTGACTAGCGGATACAATGAGCAGTTCTTC.

V and J are TRBV27 and TRBJ2-7; 8 nucleotides line up with TRBD1. Per germline, CDR1 MNHEY and CDR2 SMNVEV (reference sequence). The CDR3 length is 15 residues. Trimming cost V 5 bases and J 2 bases; bases outside gene matches: 8. CDR3 sequence (DNA): TGTGCCAGCAGTGCCGCAGGGGGCAGTCCCTACGAGCAGTACTTC. It specifies CASSAAGGSPYEQYF.